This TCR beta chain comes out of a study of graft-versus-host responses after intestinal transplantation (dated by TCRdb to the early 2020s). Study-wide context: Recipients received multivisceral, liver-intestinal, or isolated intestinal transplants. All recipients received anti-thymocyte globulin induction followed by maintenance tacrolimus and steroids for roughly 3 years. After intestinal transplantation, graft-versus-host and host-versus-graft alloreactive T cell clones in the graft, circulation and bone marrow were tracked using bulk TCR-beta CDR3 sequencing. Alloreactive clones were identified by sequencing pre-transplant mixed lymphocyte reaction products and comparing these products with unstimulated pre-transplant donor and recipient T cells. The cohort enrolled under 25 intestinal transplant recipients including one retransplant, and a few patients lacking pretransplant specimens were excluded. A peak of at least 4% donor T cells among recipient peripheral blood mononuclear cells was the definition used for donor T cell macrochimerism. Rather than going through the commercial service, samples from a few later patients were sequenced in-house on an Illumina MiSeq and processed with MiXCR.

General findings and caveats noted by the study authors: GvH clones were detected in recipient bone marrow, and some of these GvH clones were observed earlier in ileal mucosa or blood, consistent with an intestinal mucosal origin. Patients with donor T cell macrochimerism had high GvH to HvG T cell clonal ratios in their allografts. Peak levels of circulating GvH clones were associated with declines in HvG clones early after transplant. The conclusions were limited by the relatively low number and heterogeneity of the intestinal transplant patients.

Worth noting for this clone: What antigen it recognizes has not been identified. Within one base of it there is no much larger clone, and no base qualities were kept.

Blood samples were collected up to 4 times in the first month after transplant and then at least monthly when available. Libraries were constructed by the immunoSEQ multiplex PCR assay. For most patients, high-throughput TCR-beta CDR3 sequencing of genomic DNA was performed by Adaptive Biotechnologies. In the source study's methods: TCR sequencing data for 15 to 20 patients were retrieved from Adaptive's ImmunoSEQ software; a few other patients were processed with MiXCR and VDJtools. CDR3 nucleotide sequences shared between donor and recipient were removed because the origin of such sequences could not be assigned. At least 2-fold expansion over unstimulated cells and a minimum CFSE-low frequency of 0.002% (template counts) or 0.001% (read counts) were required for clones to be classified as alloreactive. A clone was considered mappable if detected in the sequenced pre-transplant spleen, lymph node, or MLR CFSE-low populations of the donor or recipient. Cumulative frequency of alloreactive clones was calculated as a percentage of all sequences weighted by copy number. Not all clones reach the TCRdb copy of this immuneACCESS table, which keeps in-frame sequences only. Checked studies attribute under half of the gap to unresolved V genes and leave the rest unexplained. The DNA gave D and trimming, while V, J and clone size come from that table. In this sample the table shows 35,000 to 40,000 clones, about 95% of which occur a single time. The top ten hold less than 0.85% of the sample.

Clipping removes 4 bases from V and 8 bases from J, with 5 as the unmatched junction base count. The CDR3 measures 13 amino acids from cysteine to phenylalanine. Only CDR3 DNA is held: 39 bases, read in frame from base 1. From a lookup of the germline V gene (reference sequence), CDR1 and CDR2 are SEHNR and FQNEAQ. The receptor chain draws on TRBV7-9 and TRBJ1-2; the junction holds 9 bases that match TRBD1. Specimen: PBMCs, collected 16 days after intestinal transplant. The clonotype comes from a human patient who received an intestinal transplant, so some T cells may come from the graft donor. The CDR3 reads CASSWTGAEGYTF. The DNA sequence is TGTGCCAGCAGCTGGACAGGGGCGGAAGGCTACACCTTC.